A single sample gave rise to the 13 T cell receptor beta chains below, sequenced in a study of cytomegalovirus exposure and HLA in healthy donors. Using immunoSEQ multiplex PCR, the repertoire was profiled, and TCRdb retains in-frame clones only, with some absent. Among 60,000 to 85,000 clones listed, 95% to 96% were seen once. Material for sequencing was PBMCs. The receptor set was obtained from a woman under 30 in good health and CMV-seropositive.

The chain employs TRBV28 and TRBJ2-1; perhaps TRBD2 as D (6 bases). Per germline, CDR1 MDHEN and CDR2 SYDVKM. Between the trimmed V and J ends, which lost 2 bases and 4 bases, there was a span of 12 bases. CDR3 length: 15 amino acids. The CDR3 loop reads CASSLQGGSYNEQFF. The DNA for the CDR3 is TGTGCCAGCAGTTTACAGGGAGGTAGTTACAATGAGCAGTTCTTC.

The chain couples TRBV29-1 to TRBJ1-1; possible D gene TRBD1, 6 bases. This CDR3 region has 15 residues. The V and J ends lost 4 bases and 0 bases respectively, with 15 bases between them. Germline V gene sequence: CDR1 SQVTM, CDR2 ANQGSEA. CDR3 sequence reads: CSVAGERIMNTEAFF. CDR3 DNA sequence: TGCAGCGTTGCAGGGGAAAGGATCATGAACACTGAAGCTTTCTTT.

This rearrangement joins TRBV25-1 to TRBJ1-3; tentative D call: TRBD1 (6 bases). Germline CDR1 reads MGHDK; CDR2 reads SYGVNS. The germline V and J ends were trimmed by 2 bases and 0 bases, with 14 bases remaining between them. CDR3 length: 17 residues. The CDR3 bases are TGTGCCAGCAGTGAACTCCCGGGGGGCCACTCTGGAAACACCATATATTTT. Amino acid sequence: CASSELPGGHSGNTIYF.

The rearrangement joins TRBV4-2 to TRBJ2-3, with D possibly being TRBD1 (5 bases). Germline CDR1 is LGHNA and CDR2 is YNFKEQ. Trimming cost V 0 bases and J 1 base, with 11 bases left between them. The length of the CDR3 is 16 residues. CDR3 sequence reads: CASSQDPQGGTDTQYF. In DNA form, the CDR3 reads TGTGCCAGCAGCCAAGATCCCCAGGGTGGCACAGATACGCAGTATTTT.

J is TRBJ1-1 and V is TRBV6-1, with D perhaps TRBD1 (6 bases). Germline V gives CDR1 MNHNS, CDR2 SASEGT. The germline V and J ends were trimmed by 6 bases and 4 bases, with 15 bases remaining between them. There are 14 residues in the CDR3. Here the CDR3 reads CASRGTITSTEAFF. CDR3 DNA: TGTGCCAGCAGAGGGACAATCACAAGCACTGAAGCTTTCTTT.

V and J are TRBV28 and TRBJ2-7; 7 bases map to TRBD1. The CDR3 length is 14 residues. CDR1 and CDR2 from the germline V gene are MDHEN and SYDVKM. The ends lost 6 bases at V and 3 bases at J; junction bases unmatched: 8. The CDR3 protein is CASSLYGTDYEQYF. The CDR3 DNA reads as TGTGCCAGCAGCCTATACGGGACAGACTACGAGCAGTACTTC. Full variable domain (missing parts from reference TRBV28 and TRBJ2-7): DVKVTQSSRYLVKRTGEKVFLECVQDMDHENMFWYRQDPGLGLRLIYFSYDVKMKEKGDIPEGYSVSREKKERFSLILESASTNQTSMYLCASSLYGTDYEQYFGPGTRLTVT.

Regarding this clone: One end of the junction varies from germline; a read error may be responsible. V is TRBV5-5 and J is TRBJ2-7, with 10 bases matching TRBD1. This CDR3 is 14 amino acids long. The germline V gene has CDR1 SGHKS and CDR2 YYEKEE (reference sequence). The CDR3 bases are TGTGCCAGCAGTTTGGGACAGGGGAAACACGAGCAGTACTTC. Translating gives CASSLGQGKHEQYF.

J is TRBJ2-7 and V is TRBV6-5, with a tentative D call TRBD1 (6 bases). The ends were cut back, 6 bases at V and 7 bases at J, with 16 bases in the middle. The length of the CDR3 is 13 residues. CDR1 and CDR2 (germline): MNHEY, SVGAGI. CDR3 protein: CASSRTVMGEQYF. The CDR3 DNA follows: TGTGCCAGCAGCAGGACAGTTATGGGGGAGCAGTACTTC.

The V call is TRBV13, the J call TRBJ2-5; D is uncertain. Matching the DNA end better, TRBJ2-7 makes the J call doubtful. Germline V gene lookup returns CDR1 PRHDT and CDR2 FYEKMQ (reference sequence). CDR3 size: 13 residues. CDR3 DNA: TGTGCCAGCAGCTTTGATTTTTCCTACGAGCAGTACTTC. Its translation is CASSFDFSYEQYF.

The rearrangement joins TRBV28 to TRBJ1-5, with 8 bases that match TRBD1. The length of the CDR3 is 14 residues. The germline V gene has CDR1 MDHEN and CDR2 SYDVKM. V shed 8 bases and J 11 bases; nucleotides not matched to a gene: 14. CDR3 region: CASQGRTGNLAQHF. Written as DNA, the CDR3 is TGTGCCAGCCAGGGGAGGACAGGGAACCTCGCCCAGCATTTT.

The chain links TRBV28 to TRBJ1-2, with D hard to call. This CDR3 contains 13 residues. V was cut by 11 bases and J by 4 bases, with 17 bases left in between. Germline values: CDR1 MDHEN, CDR2 SYDVKM. The CDR3 region is CAGSSEYGYGYTF. CDR3 sequence (DNA): TGTGCCGGTAGTTCCGAGTACGGCTATGGCTACACCTTC.

The V call is TRBV28, the J call TRBJ1-1; D is uncertain. The CDR3 has 14 amino acids. V lost 3 bases and J lost 0, with 8 bases in between. CDR1 MDHEN and CDR2 SYDVKM come from the germline V gene. This CDR3 reads CASSFPRVNTEAFF. As DNA, the CDR3 is TGTGCCAGCAGTTTCCCTCGAGTGAACACTGAAGCTTTCTTT.

The rearrangement joins TRBV19 to TRBJ1-1; D perhaps matches TRBD1 (5 bases). The CDR3 totals 15 residues. The V end lost 7 bases, the J end lost 4 bases, and 19 bases lay between the germline ends. Germline V gene data show CDR1 as LNHDA and CDR2 as SQIVND (reference sequence). The chain's CDR3 is CASTSRGTMGTEAFF. The CDR3 DNA reads TGTGCCAGTACCTCGCGGGGCACGATGGGCACTGAAGCTTTCTTT.